The present T cell receptor beta chain was sequenced within a study of T cell responses to AZD1222 COVID-19 vaccine. Study summary: Second-dose schedules of about 4 or about 12 weeks were combined.

Measured with immunoSEQ multiplex PCR; TCRdb has only the in-frame clones, and not every one. This sample has roughly 130,000 clones, with approximately 90% found just once. Notes on this clone: The antigen remains unidentified.

Trimming removed 4 bases from V and 1 base from J, with 14 bases in between. The CDR3 runs to 15 residues. The germline V gene encodes CDR1 SGDLS and CDR2 YYNGEE. Study-level points and caveats: Clonal diversity was possibly underestimated, and the donors were mostly white British, with more females. The number of AZD1222 recipients seropositive at baseline was only 5 to 7. The span of vaccine-associated CD4 TCRs extended across spike, with dominance at 160-218 and 743-854.

The source of this sequence is an adult in good health. The source was peripheral blood, collected on day 0 of AZD1222 vaccination. This chain joins TRBV9 and TRBJ2-5; D may be TRBD1 or TRBD2 (5 bases each). CDR3 protein: CASSFAPGRQETQYF. The CDR3, as DNA: TGTGCCAGCAGCTTCGCCCCGGGGCGCCAAGAGACCCAGTACTTC.